This TCR beta chain was found in a study of shared clonotypes between healthy human individuals. Study information: The plates for each donor numbered three CD4 naive, three CD4 memory, two CD8 naive and one CD8 memory.

The test was conducted at deep level. The genomic DNA of each subset was split evenly across several immunoSEQ plates. Only in-frame clones appear in the TCRdb table, and some are missing; sequencing was by immunoSEQ multiplex PCR. The sample carries 2 million to 2.5 million clones, less than 95% recorded once. The CDR3 consists of 16 residues. The ends were cut back, 0 bases at V and 5 bases at J, with 16 bases in the middle. CDR1 and CDR2 (germline): MGHRA, YSYEKL. The count of this clone is one. Naive CD4+ cells were CD45RA-selected; the remaining cells were memory. The V call is TRBV4-1, the J call TRBJ1-1, with D uncertain. The sequencing sample was made of naive CD4+ T cells from PBMCs. Subset given: CD45RA+ positively selected. The source is a man aged 18 to 35 in good health. Some clones in this sample may be carry-over from other donors' samples. The CDR3 coding sequence is TGCGCCAGCAGCCAAGAAGCTTTGGACGTGGGGACTGAAGCTTTCTTT. Translating it yields CASSQEALDVGTEAFF.